Listed here are 9 T cell receptor beta chains from one sample, sequenced in a study of cytomegalovirus exposure and HLA in healthy donors. PCR used 60 Vbeta primers and 13 Jbeta primers. The protocol was immunoSEQ multiplex PCR, while the TCRdb copy is restricted to in-frame clones and leaves out a portion. The sample table includes just over 60,000 clones. The sequenced sample consisted of PBMCs. These receptors were collected from a young man in good health and CMV-seropositive.

V usage is TRBV30 and J usage is TRBJ2-1; tentative D call: TRBD2 (6 bases). The germline V gene encodes CDR1 GTSNPN and CDR2 SVGIG (reference sequence). The CDR3 is 12 residues long. V lost 3 bases and J 9 bases, leaving 12 bases between the germline ends. The CDR3 DNA is TGTGCCTGGAGCTCTGGGACTCCTGAGCAGTTCTTC. This gives the protein CAWSSGTPEQFF.

The gene calls are TRBV6-1 and TRBJ2-7, with TRBD2 matching 10 bases. Germline values: CDR1 MNHNS, CDR2 SASEGT. CDR3 size: 15 residues. V was clipped by 8 bases and J by 5 bases; unmatched bases: 12. CDR3 sequence: CASAERLAGVHEQYF. The CDR3 DNA follows: TGTGCCAGCGCGGAAAGGCTAGCGGGAGTTCACGAGCAGTACTTC.

A remark on this clone: This same CDR3 is encoded by further DNA sequences in the sample. The chain uses TRBV30 and TRBJ1-5; D unresolved. This CDR3 spans 11 amino acids. Trimming stripped 6 bases from V and 7 bases from J, with 10 bases between. The germline gives CDR1 GTSNPN, CDR2 SVGIG (reference sequence). CDR3 residues: CACCSSQPQHF. The CDR3 DNA reads TGTGCCTGTTGTTCTAGCCAGCCCCAGCATTTT.

CDR3 sequence (DNA): TGTGCCAGCAGCTGGGGAAAAAGGGGAGGGGATGGCTACACCTTC. It codes for CASSWGKRGGDGYTF. This chain connects TRBV5-6 to TRBJ1-2; D might be TRBD1 (5 bases). Germline-derived CDR1 and CDR2 are SGHDT and YYEEEE. Deletions cut 3 bases from V and 6 bases from J, with 18 bases between. The CDR3 sequence is 15 residues long.

The chain employs TRBV4-1 and TRBJ2-5, with 10 bases aligning to TRBD2. Near its end, the DNA agrees better with TRBJ2-7, so the J call may be wrong. The V gene's germline CDR1 is MGHRA and CDR2 YSYEKL. CDR3 length: 15 amino acids. This CDR3 is CASSHRLAGAYEQYF. The CDR3 DNA reads as TGCGCCAGCAGCCACCGACTAGCGGGCGCCTACGAGCAGTACTTC.

Written as DNA, the CDR3 is TGTGCCAGCAGTTACTCCGGGGGGGGAGGTACAACTGAAGCTTTCTTT. Amino acid sequence: CASSYSGGGGTTEAFF. The J gene is TRBJ1-1, the V gene TRBV6-5; TRBD1 might be the D (5 bases). Trimming took off 0 bases at V and 5 bases at J, with 16 bases between the two ends. The germline CDR1 and CDR2 sequences are MNHEY and SVGAGI. This CDR3 is 16 amino acids long.

Note on this clone: Its ends do not fully match the called genes, so a read error is possible. The chain links TRBV2 to TRBJ2-3; 8 nucleotides agree with TRBD1. Germline V gives CDR1 SNHLY, CDR2 FYNNEI. There are 15 residues in the CDR3. CDR3 in amino acids: CASLRTGFITDKQYF. DNA for the CDR3: TGTGCCAGCCTACGGACAGGGTTCATCACAGATAAGCAGTATTTT.

The genes are TRBV7-6 and TRBJ2-1; 11 positions agree with TRBD2. Germline V gene lookup returns CDR1 SGHVS and CDR2 FNYEAQ. The CDR3 extends over 15 amino acids. After removal of 0 bases from V and 8 bases from J, the junction contained 3 bases not matched to a gene. The CDR3 DNA reads as TGTGCCAGCAGCTTAGCTAGCGGGAGGGCTGATGAGCAGTTCTTC. It encodes CASSLASGRADEQFF.

V usage is TRBV5-1 and J usage is TRBJ2-7, with a possible D match to TRBD2 (6 bases). Germline CDR1 and CDR2: SGHRS and YFSETQ. This CDR3 region has 17 residues. Deletions cut 0 bases from V and 3 bases from J, with 19 bases between. The CDR3 region has the DNA TGCGCCAGCAGCTTGGCCGGAGGGTCAGGCGGTGACTACGAGCAGTACTTC. This codes for CASSLAGGSGGDYEQYF.